This T cell receptor (beta chain) appears in the sequencing data of a study of blood T cell repertoires in COVID-19. TCRdb keeps only in-frame clones here, not all; method: immunoSEQ multiplex PCR. Here the sample spans more than 450,000 clones, roughly 90% being singletons. V was pared by 0 bases and J by 10 bases, with 12 bases between. The CDR3 has 13 amino acids. The germline V gene encodes CDR1 SGHDN and CDR2 FVKESK. The chain carries TRBV14 and TRBJ1-1; a weak D match, TRBD1 (5 bases). The clonotype was recovered from a woman younger than 30 who had recovered from COVID-19. The sequencing input was PBMCs or T cells enriched from blood (not recorded which). The CDR3: CASSQDRGGGAFF. CDR3 nucleotide sequence: TGTGCCAGCAGCCAAGATAGGGGCGGCGGAGCTTTCTTT.